This TCR beta chain was documented in a study of patients and donors after allogeneic stem cell transplantation. TCRdb used MiXCR to reprocess the RT-PCR reads, holding one entry per CDR3 protein. Of about a million distinct CDR3 sequences listed, 18% were seen once; the top ten hold roughly 6%. The source of this sequence is a human donor who was either an allogeneic HSCT recipient or a stem cell or donor lymphocyte infusion donor (not recorded which). It is not recorded whose cells these are; they may come from a transplant donor. The sample was blood, either unsorted or a sorted T cell fraction (not recorded which).

In nucleotides, the CDR3 is TGTGCCAGCAGTTCCGGCAGGGGCTACGAGCAGTACTTC. This sequence encodes CASSSGRGYEQYF. V is TRBV27 and J is TRBJ2-7; a weak D match, TRBD1 (6 bases). The germline gives CDR1 MNHEY, CDR2 SMNVEV (reference sequence). Trimming cost V 4 bases and J 3 bases, with 10 bases left between them. CDR3 length equals 13 residues.